Following are 32 T cell receptor beta chains from one sample sequenced in a study of T-cell memory formation after mild COVID-19. TCRdb processed the 5' RACE reads anew with MiXCR; each CDR3 protein has one entry. The top ten hold less than 15% of the sample, which has hundreds of thousands of distinct CDR3 sequences, over 25% seen once. Sequencing input: PBMCs or a T cell subset sorted from them (not recorded which). Source of these receptors: an adult woman who had mild COVID-19 (a few samples of this study predate the infection). Cell type and time point are not known.

The J gene is TRBJ1-1, the V gene TRBV20-1; D is ambiguous. The CDR3 totals 12 residues. Germline CDR1 and CDR2: DFQATT and SNEGSKA (reference sequence). V lost 4 bases, J lost 8 bases, and 14 bases lay in between. CDR3 residues: CSATLSGGEAFF. The CDR3 nucleotides are TGCAGTGCTACCCTATCGGGAGGGGAAGCTTTCTTT.

This sequence joins TRBV5-1 and TRBJ2-2; 7 positions agree with TRBD1. This CDR3 contains 16 residues. Germline V lookup: CDR1 SGHRS, CDR2 YFSETQ. For the CDR3, the DNA is TGCGCAGACACCCGCCGAGACAGGGAGAACACCGGGGAGCTGTTTTTT. This gives the protein CADTRRDRENTGELFF.

This sequence joins TRBV12-5 and TRBJ1-1; maybe TRBD1 (5 bases). V was shortened by 1 base and J by 9 bases, with 9 bases between the two germline ends. There are 12 residues in the CDR3. Germline CDR1 reads LGHNT; CDR2 reads FRNRAP. CDR3 bases: TGTGCTAGTGGTTTGGCCGGGGCCCAAGCTTTCTTT. Protein sequence: CASGLAGAQAFF.

The J gene is TRBJ1-1, the V gene TRBV9; D perhaps matches TRBD1 (5 bases). The germline V gene encodes CDR1 SGDLS and CDR2 YYNGEE. V shed 2 bases and J shed 1 base, with 9 bases lying between them. The CDR3 contains 14 residues. CDR3: CASSVEGRNTEAFF. DNA for the CDR3: TGTGCCAGCAGCGTGGAGGGGAGGAACACTGAAGCTTTCTTT.

This clonotype was observed a few times. The V and J genes are TRBV3-1 and TRBJ2-7; D may be TRBD2 (6 bases). This CDR3 region has 15 residues. Looked up from germline, CDR1 is LGHDT and CDR2 is YNNKEL (reference sequence). V lost 0 bases to trimming and J lost 1 base, with 10 bases between them. The CDR3 nucleotides read TGTGCCAGCAGCCAAGAACCGGGACTTTCCTACGAGCAGTACTTC. Its protein product is CASSQEPGLSYEQYF.

As DNA, the CDR3 is TGTGCCAGCAGCTTAGGGGGGACCAGTTCCCGCACAGATACGCAGTATTTT. This encodes CASSLGGTSSRTDTQYF. J is TRBJ2-3 and V is TRBV7-3; tentatively, D is TRBD2 (6 bases). V gave up 2 bases and J gave up 1 base, with 16 bases separating them. The germline gives CDR1 SGHTA, CDR2 FQGTGA. The CDR3 length is 17 residues.

A few counts support this clonotype. The rearrangement uses TRBV12-5 and TRBJ2-5; D possibly corresponds to TRBD2 (5 bases). V was cut by 6 bases and J by 5 bases, with 7 bases left in between. The germline gives CDR1 LGHNT, CDR2 FRNRAP. CDR3 length equals 11 residues. The CDR3 nucleotides are TGTGCTAGTGGGTCGGGGGAGACCCAGTACTTC. Its protein is CASGSGETQYF.

This clonotype was detected a few times. V is TRBV6-2 or TRBV6-3 and J is TRBJ2-7; TRBD2 is a possible D gene (5 bases). The CDR3 has 12 residues. Trimming removed 4 bases from V and 4 bases from J, with 8 bases in between. Germline CDR1 reads MNHEY; CDR2 reads SVGEGT. The CDR3 DNA sequence: TGTGCCAGCAGTTTGACTACTTACGAGCAGTACTTC. Residues: CASSLTTYEQYF.

This clonotype was observed a few times. The chain links TRBV5-6 to TRBJ2-3; the D gene is possibly TRBD2 (5 bases). The length of the CDR3 is 14 residues. V shed 2 bases and J shed 5 bases, with 12 bases lying between them. CDR1 and CDR2 (germline): SGHDT, YYEEEE. The CDR3 DNA reads TGTGCCAGCAGCTTTGCGGGTTCCGGAGATACGCAGTATTTT. It specifies CASSFAGSGDTQYF.

The chain is built from TRBV6-6 and TRBJ2-2; 9 bases align to TRBD1. Trimming removed 6 bases from V and 2 bases from J; junction bases left unmatched: 7. CDR1 is MNHNY, CDR2 SVGAGI, per germline (reference sequence). The length of the CDR3 is 16 residues. The CDR3 is CASRFTGGSNTGELFF. The DNA of the CDR3 is TGTGCCAGCAGATTTACAGGGGGCTCTAACACCGGGGAGCTGTTTTTT.

This sequence joins TRBV20-1 and TRBJ1-2; the D is unclear. Germline CDR1 reads DFQATT; CDR2 reads SNEGSKA (reference sequence). The CDR3 covers 14 residues. The germline V and J ends were trimmed by 5 bases and 2 bases, with 15 bases remaining between them. The CDR3 DNA reads as TGCAGTGCTCCGGCCCCCGGGATCAACTATGGCTACACCTTC. Translation gives CSAPAPGINYGYTF.

Ten or more counts support this clonotype. V usage is TRBV12-3 or TRBV12-4 and J usage is TRBJ2-1, with 8 positions matching TRBD2. The V gene end was trimmed by 6 bases and the J gene end by 6 bases; junction bases not matched to a gene: 13. The CDR3 is made up of 16 amino acids. CDR3 sequence: CASRRTSGSRPNEQFF. CDR3 in DNA: TGTGCCAGCAGGAGGACGAGCGGGAGTCGCCCCAATGAGCAGTTCTTC.

V and J are TRBV19 and TRBJ1-1; the D is unclear. The CDR3 contains 14 residues. V lost 6 bases and J 1 base, leaving 12 bases between the germline ends. The germline V gene encodes CDR1 LNHDA and CDR2 SQIVND (reference sequence). CDR3: CASSPWHGNTEAFF. In nucleotides, the CDR3 is TGTGCCAGTAGCCCCTGGCATGGGAACACTGAAGCTTTCTTT.

The CDR3 spells CASSLGSAEWYNEQFF. The CDR3 bases are TGTGCCAGCAGCTTGGGGTCTGCGGAATGGTACAATGAGCAGTTCTTC. The chain is built from TRBV5-5 and TRBJ2-1; no reliable D call. The CDR3 covers 16 residues. Trimming removed 0 bases from V and 4 bases from J, with 14 bases in between. Germline V lookup: CDR1 SGHKS, CDR2 YYEKEE (reference sequence).

This chain joins TRBV11-2 and TRBJ2-2; perhaps TRBD2 as D (6 bases). V gave up 2 bases and J gave up 6 bases, with 10 bases separating them. In germline, CDR1 is SGHAT, CDR2 FQNNGV. This CDR3 is built from 14 residues. CDR3 region: CASSLWGEPGELFF. CDR3 sequence (DNA): TGTGCCAGCAGCTTATGGGGGGAACCCGGGGAGCTGTTTTTT.

The chain couples TRBV20-1 to TRBJ2-2; D is possibly TRBD1 (7 bases). CDR1 is DFQATT and CDR2 is SNEGSKA in the germline V gene (reference sequence). CDR3 length: 18 residues. Trimming removed 3 bases from V and 0 bases from J, with 20 bases in between. CDR3 protein: CSASGGRTGSTNTGELFF. For the CDR3, the DNA is TGCAGTGCTAGCGGAGGGAGGACAGGATCCACGAACACCGGGGAGCTGTTTTTT.

V is TRBV6-2 or TRBV6-3 and J is TRBJ2-5; tentatively, D is TRBD2 (5 bases). Per germline, CDR1 MNHEY and CDR2 SVGEGT. There are 14 residues in the CDR3. Trimming stripped 2 bases from V and 4 bases from J, with 11 bases between. The CDR3 region has the DNA TGTGCCAGCAGTTACGTGGCGGCGGGAGAGACCCAGTACTTC. Amino acids: CASSYVAAGETQYF.

The V and J genes are TRBV20-1 and TRBJ2-5; D perhaps matches TRBD1 (5 bases). The CDR3 contains 13 residues. In germline, CDR1 is DFQATT, CDR2 SNEGSKA (reference sequence). Trimming stripped 2 bases from V and 7 bases from J, with 14 bases between. CDR3: CSARPRQGGTQYF. CDR3 coding DNA: TGCAGTGCTAGACCCCGGCAGGGCGGGACCCAGTACTTC.

This rearrangement joins TRBV12-3 or TRBV12-4 to TRBJ2-1; possible D gene TRBD2, 6 bases. CDR3 length: 14 residues. Trimming pared 4 bases from V and 12 bases from J, leaving 19 bases between. CDR3 amino acids: CASSSQTRGLSQFF. The CDR3 DNA follows: TGTGCCAGCAGTTCCCAGACTAGGGGTTTATCGCAGTTCTTC.

V usage is TRBV4-1 and J usage is TRBJ1-2; D is unclear. Germline loops: CDR1 MGHRA, CDR2 YSYEKL. V was cut by 1 base and J by 4 bases, with 10 bases left in between. The CDR3 spans 14 residues. CDR3 loop: CASSQGAIPYGYTF. CDR3 bases: TGCGCCAGCAGCCAAGGAGCTATCCCCTATGGCTACACCTTC.

The chain has TRBV10-1 and TRBJ1-1; D perhaps matches TRBD1 (5 bases). Trimming pared 6 bases from V and 1 base from J, leaving 6 bases between. The length of the CDR3 is 12 residues. The germline V gene has CDR1 WNHNN and CDR2 SYGVQD (reference sequence). This CDR3 is CASRGENTEAFF. The CDR3 DNA sequence: TGCGCCAGCAGGGGGGAGAACACTGAAGCTTTCTTT.

The table lists this clonotype with many counts. The chain employs TRBV24-1 and TRBJ2-2; no firm D call. With 3 bases removed from V and 5 bases from J, the gap between germline ends came to 6 bases. In germline, CDR1 is KGHDR, CDR2 SFDVKD. The CDR3 has 13 amino acids. Here the CDR3 reads CATSDRVTGELFF. The CDR3 region has the DNA TGTGCCACCAGTGATAGGGTGACCGGGGAGCTGTTTTTT.

Only a few counts were recorded for this clonotype. This rearrangement joins TRBV7-2 to TRBJ2-1, with D hard to call. Germline V gene sequence: CDR1 SGHTA, CDR2 FQGNSA. The CDR3 sequence is 15 residues long. Between the trimmed V and J ends, which lost 4 bases and 0 bases, there was a span of 10 bases. The CDR3 region is CASSSATSSYNEQFF. DNA for the CDR3: TGTGCCAGCAGCTCTGCCACAAGCTCCTACAATGAGCAGTTCTTC.

The chain recombines TRBV27 with TRBJ2-1; no reliable D call. V was trimmed by 0 bases and J by 5 bases, leaving 14 bases between them. Germline V gene data show CDR1 as MNHEY and CDR2 as SMNVEV (reference sequence). The CDR3 runs to 16 residues. In DNA, the CDR3 is TGTGCCAGCAGTTTATCGGCTACCCTTGCCGACAATGAGCAGTTCTTC. Translation: CASSLSATLADNEQFF.

The sample holds many counts of this clonotype. The chain couples TRBV7-8 to TRBJ2-7; 7 nucleotides line up with TRBD1. CDR1 SGHVS and CDR2 FQNEAQ come from the germline V gene. Trimming cost V 1 base and J 0 bases; bases outside gene matches: 3. The CDR3 contains 15 residues. The CDR3 here is CASSLGGTASYEQYF. The DNA of the CDR3 is TGTGCCAGCAGCTTAGGGGGGACAGCCTCCTACGAGCAGTACTTC.

The sample holds a few counts of this clonotype. V is TRBV5-1 and J is TRBJ1-3; D is undetermined. The germline gives CDR1 SGHRS, CDR2 YFSETQ. The V end lost 3 bases, the J end lost 0 bases, and 13 bases lay between the germline ends. CDR3 length: 16 residues. CDR3: CASSSDPSLSGNTIYF. CDR3 nucleotides: TGCGCCAGCAGCTCGGACCCCAGCCTCTCTGGAAACACCATATATTTT.

The chain joins TRBV12-3 or TRBV12-4 to TRBJ2-1; D is uncertain. The CDR3 runs 15 residues. With 3 bases removed from V and 5 bases from J, the gap between germline ends came to 14 bases. CDR3 in amino acids: CASSFNIGWDNEQFF. The CDR3 region has the DNA TGTGCCAGCAGTTTTAACATCGGCTGGGACAATGAGCAGTTCTTC.

The chain employs TRBV29-1 and TRBJ2-2; 11 bases map to TRBD2. This CDR3 is built from 15 residues. CDR1 and CDR2 from the germline V gene are SQVTM and ANQGSEA. V trimming: 6 bases; J trimming: 4 bases; junction bases outside the gene matches: 7. This CDR3 reads CSVTKTSGITGELFF. DNA for the CDR3: TGCAGCGTCACGAAGACTAGCGGGATCACCGGGGAGCTGTTTTTT.

This clonotype was counted a few times. This chain links TRBV5-1 with TRBJ1-3; 7 bases fit TRBD1. Losses at the gene ends were 2 bases for V and 4 bases for J; bases not matched to a gene: 3. The CDR3 is 14 residues long. Germline CDR1 and CDR2: SGHRS and YFSETQ. CDR3 in DNA: TGCGCCAGCAGCTTCCAGGGGGACGGAAACACCATATATTTT. This gives the protein CASSFQGDGNTIYF.

The rearrangement links TRBV5-1 to TRBJ2-5, with a weak D call TRBD1 (5 bases). V was pared by 4 bases and J by 4 bases, with 20 bases between. Per germline, CDR1 SGHRS and CDR2 YFSETQ. This CDR3 contains 16 residues. The CDR3, as DNA: TGCGCCAGCAGCCCGGGTGGGGCGGCGATGGGAGAGACCCAGTACTTC. Translation gives CASSPGGAAMGETQYF.

The rearrangement uses TRBV5-1 and TRBJ2-7; 11 nucleotides match TRBD2. CDR1 is SGHRS and CDR2 is YFSETQ in the germline V gene. The V and J ends lost 4 bases and 0 bases, in that order; junction bases with no gene match: 12. This CDR3 is 18 amino acids long. The CDR3 region is CASSLTASGGPSSYEQYF. CDR3 bases: TGCGCCAGCAGCCTGACGGCTAGCGGGGGGCCGAGCTCCTACGAGCAGTACTTC. The variable domain in full, completed from reference TRBV5-1 and TRBJ2-7, reads KAGVTQTPRYLIKTRGQQVTLSCSPISGHRSVSWYQQTPGQGLQFLFEYFSETQRNKGNFPGRFSGRQFSNSRSEMNVSTLELGDSALYLCASSLTASGGPSSYEQYFGPGTRLTVT.

The gene calls are TRBV7-6 and TRBJ2-3, with D maybe TRBD1 (6 bases). CDR1 SGHVS and CDR2 FNYEAQ come from the germline V gene. This CDR3 contains 16 residues. V lost 5 bases, J lost 3 bases, and 18 bases lay in between. DNA for the CDR3: TGTGCCAGCAGCCTGCCCTCCCCCAGGGGAACAGATACGCAGTATTTT. Protein: CASSLPSPRGTDTQYF.